These 17 T cell receptor beta chains share one sample of origin, sequenced in a study of blood T cell repertoires in COVID-19. Data came from immunoSEQ multiplex PCR; TCRdb stores just in-frame clones and leaves some out. The table shows over 200,000 clones, with around nine tenths occurring only once. Source material: peripheral blood. These receptors came from a man aged 55 to 69 who had recovered from COVID-19.

The chain is built from TRBV19 and TRBJ2-7, with D perhaps matching TRBD2 (6 bases). The CDR3 totals 14 residues. Deletions cut 3 bases from V and 3 bases from J, with 12 bases between. Germline assignment: CDR1 LNHDA and CDR2 SQIVND (reference sequence). This chain's CDR3 is CASSIAGGLYEQYF. The CDR3 region has the DNA TGTGCCAGTAGTATCGCTGGAGGGCTCTACGAGCAGTACTTC.

The chain carries TRBV7-9 and TRBJ1-3; possibly TRBD1 for D (6 bases). The CDR3 consists of 14 residues. Per the germline V gene, CDR1 is SEHNR and CDR2 is FQNEAQ (reference sequence). Between the trimmed V and J ends, which lost 7 bases and 4 bases, there was a span of 14 bases. CDR3 DNA: TGTGCCAGCACCAACCAGGGACACGGAAACACCATATATTTT. Protein: CASTNQGHGNTIYF.

This clone was observed a handful of times. The chain couples TRBV2 to TRBJ2-1, with 9 nucleotides matching TRBD2. Per germline, CDR1 SNHLY and CDR2 FYNNEI. CDR3 length equals 17 residues. The junction had 10 bases not matched to a gene; V was cut back by 0 bases and J by 7 bases. CDR3 nucleotide sequence: TGTGCCAGCAGTGAAGCTCAGTTAGCGGGAGTTACGAATGAGCAGTTCTTC. Amino acids: CASSEAQLAGVTNEQFF. The complete variable domain, with remaining parts taken from reference TRBV2 and TRBJ2-1, reads EPEVTQTPSHQVTQMGQEVILRCVPISNHLYFYWYRQILGQKVEFLVSFYNNEISEKSEIFDDQFSVERPDGSNFTLKIRSTKLEDSAMYFCASSEAQLAGVTNEQFFGPGTRLTVL.

The J gene is TRBJ1-6, the V gene TRBV6-5; a possible D gene is TRBD1 (6 bases). The V end was cut by 2 bases, the J end by 10 bases, with 15 bases between. CDR1 is MNHEY and CDR2 is SVGAGI in the germline V gene. There are 15 residues in the CDR3. The CDR3, as DNA: TGTGCCAGCAGTTACCGGGACATAAAGAGGTCACCCCTCCACTTT. This sequence encodes CASSYRDIKRSPLHF.

The chain carries TRBV19 and TRBJ1-6; 9 bases line up with TRBD1. CDR3 size: 15 residues. The germline CDR1 and CDR2 sequences are LNHDA and SQIVND (reference sequence). V shed 4 bases and J 9 bases; nucleotides not matched to a gene: 7. The chain's CDR3 is CASSTRTGESSPLHF. CDR3 sequence (DNA): TGTGCCAGTAGTACTCGGACAGGGGAAAGTTCACCCCTCCACTTT. The full variable domain, its missing parts supplied by reference TRBV19 and TRBJ1-6, is DGGITQSPKYLFRKEGQNVTLSCEQNLNHDAMYWYRQDPGQGLRLIYYSQIVNDFQKGDIAEGYSVSREKKESFPLTVTSAQKNPTAFYLCASSTRTGESSPLHFGNGTRLTVT.

The chain links TRBV30 to TRBJ1-5; D possibly corresponds to TRBD1 (6 bases). Germline CDR1 is GTSNPN and CDR2 is SVGIG (reference sequence). Trimming left V 2 bases short and J 4 bases short, with 15 bases between. This CDR3 is built from 15 residues. The CDR3 loop is CAWSTGGRGNQPQHF. The CDR3 DNA follows: TGTGCCTGGAGTACGGGTGGGAGGGGGAATCAGCCCCAGCATTTT.

As DNA, the CDR3 is TGTGCCTCCCAGGTCCAAGCGAACACCGGGGAGCTGTTTTTT. Protein product: CASQVQANTGELFF. V is TRBV2 and J is TRBJ2-2; D not resolved. Germline lookup yields CDR1 SNHLY and CDR2 FYNNEI. This CDR3 contains 14 residues. V gave up 11 bases and J gave up 0 bases, with 13 bases separating them.

The chain links TRBV19 to TRBJ2-3; 9 bases match TRBD2. This CDR3 has 15 residues. CDR1 is LNHDA, CDR2 SQIVND, per germline (reference sequence). Unmatched junction bases numbered 12, after V lost 9 bases and J lost 5 bases. CDR3 DNA sequence: TGTGCCAGCGCTACGGGGGCTAGCGGGAAAGATACGCAGTATTTT. This codes for CASATGASGKDTQYF.

This sequence joins TRBV5-1 and TRBJ1-4, with 7 positions matching TRBD1. The germline V gene encodes CDR1 SGHRS and CDR2 YFSETQ. The CDR3 covers 14 residues. V lost 0 bases and J lost 8; bases outside the gene matches: 4. The chain's CDR3 is CASSLGRGEEKLFF. DNA for the CDR3: TGCGCCAGCAGCTTGGGCAGGGGGGAAGAAAAACTGTTTTTT.

The rearrangement links TRBV28 to TRBJ2-7; D is perhaps TRBD1 (5 bases). The ends were cut back, 5 bases at V and 5 bases at J, with 10 bases in the middle. The CDR3 spans 12 residues. Germline V CDR1 and CDR2: MDHEN, SYDVKM. The CDR3 nucleotides are TGTGCCAGCAGTCTCAGGGTCCACGAGCAGTACTTC. Protein sequence: CASSLRVHEQYF.

The rearrangement joins TRBV3-1 (or the pseudogene TRBV3-2) to TRBJ1-1; 8 bases match TRBD1. CDR3 length equals 15 residues. V dropped 2 bases and J dropped 0; count of bases not matched to a gene: 2. Germline V gene lookup returns CDR1 LGHDT and CDR2 YNNKEL (reference sequence). The DNA for the CDR3 is TGTGCCAGCAGCCAAACAGGGGGGATGAACACTGAAGCTTTCTTT. This sequence encodes CASSQTGGMNTEAFF.

The rearrangement links TRBV19 to TRBJ1-2; 10 bases are a match to TRBD1. CDR3 length equals 12 residues. The ends lost 10 bases at V and 7 bases at J; junction bases unmatched: 6. The germline CDR1 and CDR2 sequences are LNHDA and SQIVND (reference sequence). The CDR3 reads CATNDRGLGYTF. CDR3 DNA sequence: TGTGCCACCAACGACAGGGGGCTTGGCTACACCTTC.

This clone was found once. The chain links TRBV10-3 to TRBJ2-3; D uncertain. V lost 0 bases and J lost 4, with 8 bases in between. Germline V CDR1 and CDR2: ENHRY, SYGVKD. The CDR3 runs 14 residues. The CDR3 DNA sequence: TGTGCCATCAGTGAGTCTAGAGATGCAGATACGCAGTATTTT. It specifies CAISESRDADTQYF.

The rearrangement joins TRBV2 to TRBJ1-2; 7 bases are a match to TRBD1. The V gene's germline CDR1 is SNHLY and CDR2 FYNNEI. The trim removed 7 bases at V and 7 bases at J, leaving 9 bases unmatched. The CDR3 contains 13 residues. The CDR3 sequence is CASTLTGESGYTF. CDR3 coding DNA: TGTGCCAGCACCCTCACAGGGGAAAGTGGCTACACCTTC.

The chain combines TRBV6-1 with TRBJ1-5; weak D call: TRBD1 (6 bases). V dropped 0 bases and J dropped 5 bases, with 11 bases sitting between them. The CDR3 runs 15 residues. Germline values: CDR1 MNHNS, CDR2 SASEGT. The CDR3 DNA follows: TGTGCCAGCAGTGAAGCGCTCAGGGGTTATCAGCCCCAGCATTTT. Translating it yields CASSEALRGYQPQHF.

The V and J genes are TRBV29-1 and TRBJ2-2, with 7 bases matching TRBD2. This CDR3 spans 11 amino acids. Trimming removed 7 bases from V and 6 bases from J; junction bases left unmatched: 2. Germline CDR1 and CDR2: SQVTM and ANQGSEA. The CDR3, as DNA: TGCAGCGGTGGACTAGCCGGGGAGCTGTTTTTT. Translation gives CSGGLAGELFF.

The chain couples TRBV15 to TRBJ2-2, with TRBD2 as a possible D gene (5 bases). The CDR3 is made up of 15 amino acids. Per the germline V gene, CDR1 is LNHNV and CDR2 is YYDKDF (reference sequence). Trimming cost V 4 bases and J 7 bases, with 16 bases left between them. The CDR3 region has the DNA TGTGCCACCAGCAACTCCCCCGGGGTTGGCGGGGAGCTGTTTTTT. It translates to CATSNSPGVGGELFF.